This T cell receptor (beta chain) came from a study of cytomegalovirus exposure and HLA in healthy donors. Points from the study as a whole: Analysis performed later found more than 15,000 TCR beta sequences associated with HLA alleles at 0.05 false discovery rate.

PCR used 60 Vbeta primers and 13 Jbeta primers. Source study methods: Roughly 12 million of 80 million to 85 million unique TCR beta chains were shared, per a later count. Only in-frame clones appear in the TCRdb table, and some are missing; sequencing was by immunoSEQ multiplex PCR. V, J and clone size derive from that table, while D and trimming were established from the DNA sequence. The sample lists 30,000 to 40,000 clones, around two thirds occurring once. This CDR3 comprises 14 residues. Trimming took off 6 bases at V and 5 bases at J, with 15 bases between the two ends. The germline CDR1 and CDR2 sequences are KGHSH and LQKENI. A note on this clone: The antigen is unknown.

Sequenced: PBMCs. The J gene is TRBJ2-3, the V gene TRBV18; D is possibly TRBD1 (6 bases). This sequence originates from a man over 45 in good health and CMV-seropositive. The CDR3 loop reads CASSSLPRGDTQYF. The DNA of the CDR3 is TGTGCCAGCTCGTCCCTACCCAGGGGAGATACGCAGTATTTT.